The 32 T cell receptor beta chains below all came from one sample that was sequenced in a study of technical replicates of blood from a few donors. Assay used: immunoSEQ multiplex PCR; TCRdb lists only in-frame clones, some missing. The repertoire includes about 85,000 clones, 85% to 95% of them detected once, and 0.2% to 0.3% sits in the top ten. Material: T cells isolated from PBMCs. The receptors were sampled from a human donor in good health.

The J gene is TRBJ2-7, the V gene TRBV7-8, with 7 bases identical to TRBD2. The CDR3 has 15 amino acids. Germline V gene sequence: CDR1 SGHVS, CDR2 FQNEAQ. V shed 5 bases and J 4 bases; nucleotides not matched to a gene: 11. The DNA for the CDR3 is TGTGCCAGCAGCCCCCTAGCGGAGATTATTTACGAGCAGTACTTC. Its protein is CASSPLAEIIYEQYF.

V is TRBV10-3 and J is TRBJ1-5; D is perhaps TRBD1 (5 bases). This CDR3 is 13 amino acids long. V was trimmed by 4 bases and J by 5 bases, leaving 9 bases between them. CDR1 is ENHRY, CDR2 SYGVKD, per germline. The CDR3 here is CAISAGLDQPQHF. CDR3 sequence (DNA): TGTGCCATCAGTGCAGGGTTGGATCAGCCCCAGCATTTT.

The rearrangement links TRBV19 to TRBJ1-6, with 9 bases matching TRBD1. Per germline, CDR1 LNHDA and CDR2 SQIVND (reference sequence). Trimming took 5 bases from V and 7 from J; bases not matched to a gene: 9. CDR3 length: 16 amino acids. The CDR3 region is CASSVTGGRRNSPLHF. In DNA, the CDR3 is TGTGCCAGTAGTGTCACAGGGGGCAGGAGAAATTCACCCCTCCACTTT.

The table lists this clone with a count of one. The rearrangement joins TRBV5-1 to TRBJ2-3, with D possibly TRBD1 on 6 matching bases. This CDR3 region has 13 residues. The V gene's germline CDR1 is SGHRS and CDR2 YFSETQ. Trimming left V 4 bases short and J 4 bases short, with 10 bases between. The CDR3 DNA is TGCGCCAGCAGCCCGCAGGGGTCAGATACGCAGTATTTT. This codes for CASSPQGSDTQYF.

This clone was seen just once. The gene calls are TRBV9 and TRBJ2-3; D might be TRBD2 (6 bases). The CDR3 sequence is 14 residues long. V lost 0 bases and J lost 3, with 8 bases in between. Germline CDR1 is SGDLS and CDR2 is YYNGEE. The DNA of the CDR3 is TGTGCCAGCAGCGTAGTGGAGGGGACAGATACGCAGTATTTT. Its translation: CASSVVEGTDTQYF. Using reference TRBV9 and TRBJ2-3 for the parts outside the CDR3, the full variable domain is DSGVTQTPKHLITATGQRVTLRCSPRSGDLSVYWYQQSLDQGLQFLIQYYNGEERAKGNILERFSAQQFPDLHSELNLSSLELGDSALYFCASSVVEGTDTQYFGPGTRLTVL.

The chain recombines TRBV28 with TRBJ1-5, with D possibly TRBD1 on 5 matching bases. V was trimmed by 2 bases and J by 2 bases, leaving 10 bases between them. The CDR3 covers 15 residues. Germline lookup yields CDR1 MDHEN and CDR2 SYDVKM. The CDR3 loop is CASSLVGARNQPQHF. The CDR3 DNA sequence: TGTGCCAGCAGTTTAGTAGGGGCTCGCAATCAGCCCCAGCATTTT. Full variable domain (missing parts from reference TRBV28 and TRBJ1-5): DVKVTQSSRYLVKRTGEKVFLECVQDMDHENMFWYRQDPGLGLRLIYFSYDVKMKEKGDIPEGYSVSREKKERFSLILESASTNQTSMYLCASSLVGARNQPQHFGDGTRLSIL.

The CDR3 spells CAWSVARGNEQFF. The CDR3 nucleotides read TGTGCCTGGAGTGTGGCCAGGGGAAATGAGCAGTTCTTC. The chain is built from TRBV30 and TRBJ2-1; tentative D call: TRBD1 (6 bases). Germline V gives CDR1 GTSNPN, CDR2 SVGIG (reference sequence). This CDR3 has 13 amino acids. V was trimmed by 0 bases and J by 7 bases, leaving 10 bases between them.

The chain employs TRBV10-2 and TRBJ2-1, with unresolved D. The CDR3 runs to 15 residues. Per the germline V gene, CDR1 is WSHSY and CDR2 is SAAADI. Trimming removed 5 bases at V and 0 bases at J, with 11 bases between. CDR3 sequence (DNA): TGCGCCAGCAGTAATCTCGCGGTCTCCTACAATGAGCAGTTCTTC. Protein sequence: CASSNLAVSYNEQFF.

In its sample, this clone was seen once. The J gene is TRBJ1-2, the V gene TRBV6-5, with D perhaps TRBD1 (5 bases). The CDR3 has 16 amino acids. Germline V gene lookup returns CDR1 MNHEY and CDR2 SVGAGI. The V end lost 0 bases, the J end lost 0 bases, and 11 bases lay between the germline ends. The CDR3 sequence is CASSYSGGASNYGYTF. Here the CDR3 DNA reads TGTGCCAGCAGTTACTCGGGTGGGGCATCTAACTATGGCTACACCTTC.

V usage is TRBV14 and J usage is TRBJ2-7; 7 nucleotides match TRBD1. From germline, CDR1 is SGHDN and CDR2 FVKESK. V was pared by 4 bases and J by 2 bases, with 5 bases of the junction left unmatched. The length of the CDR3 is 14 residues. The CDR3 sequence: CASSPQGLAYEQYF. The DNA for the CDR3 is TGTGCCAGCAGCCCACAGGGGCTGGCCTACGAGCAGTACTTC.

The chain has TRBV5-4 and TRBJ2-5, with 11 bases lining up with TRBD2. The V segment lost 4 bases and the J segment 4 bases; nucleotides outside the gene matches: 3. The length of the CDR3 is 14 residues. Germline-derived CDR1 and CDR2 are SGHNT and YYREEE (reference sequence). Written as DNA, the CDR3 is TGTGCCAGCAGCGTAGCGGGAGGGCGAGAGACCCAGTACTTC. Its protein is CASSVAGGRETQYF. Full variable domain (rest looked up from reference TRBV5-4 and TRBJ2-5): ETGVTQSPTHLIKTRGQQVTLRCSSQSGHNTVSWYQQALGQGPQFIFQYYREEENGRGNFPPRFSGLQFPNYSSELNVNALELDDSALYLCASSVAGGRETQYFGPGTRLLVL.

The V and J genes are TRBV5-8 and TRBJ1-3, with no clear D. CDR1 is SGHTS and CDR2 is YDEGEE in the germline V gene. V lost 0 bases, J lost 0 bases, and 13 bases lay in between. This CDR3 is built from 17 residues. DNA for the CDR3: TGTGCCAGCAGCTTGGGTGAGGGCATCTCCTCTGGAAACACCATATATTTT. Translation gives CASSLGEGISSGNTIYF.

The chain couples TRBV7-3 to TRBJ2-1, with 7 bases identical to TRBD2. The germline gives CDR1 SGHTA, CDR2 FQGTGA. Germline trimming cut 0 bases from V and 0 bases from J; bases unmatched to any gene: 2. CDR3 length: 16 amino acids. CDR3 sequence reads: CASSLTSGGSYNEQFF. CDR3 DNA sequence: TGTGCCAGCAGCTTAACCTCGGGGGGCTCCTACAATGAGCAGTTCTTC.

The V and J genes are TRBV19 and TRBJ2-1, with 8 bases identical to TRBD2. V shed 4 bases and J 3 bases; nucleotides not matched to a gene: 11. Germline V gene lookup returns CDR1 LNHDA and CDR2 SQIVND (reference sequence). The CDR3 contains 17 residues. The DNA for the CDR3 is TGTGCCAGTAGTAGGGTTACTAGCGGAGGGCTCTACAATGAGCAGTTCTTC. Translation gives CASSRVTSGGLYNEQFF.

The sample holds one count of this clone. CDR3 sequence (DNA): TGTGCCAGCAGCATTAGCGGGAGCGGCTACAATGAGCAGTTCTTC. Its protein is CASSISGSGYNEQFF. The chain employs TRBV5-4 and TRBJ2-1; 9 bases fit TRBD2. J was trimmed by 3 bases and V by 4 bases; bases with no gene match: 5. The V gene's germline CDR1 is SGHNT and CDR2 YYREEE (reference sequence). The CDR3 extends over 15 amino acids.

This sequence joins TRBV2 and TRBJ1-4; 9 nucleotides agree with TRBD1. The V gene's germline CDR1 is SNHLY and CDR2 FYNNEI. CDR3 length: 14 residues. V lost 7 bases, J lost 6 bases, and 6 bases stayed unmatched. The CDR3 DNA sequence: TGTGCCAGCACTACCGGGACAGGGTATGAAAAACTGTTTTTT. Translation: CASTTGTGYEKLFF.

The chain combines TRBV6-1 with TRBJ1-1; 9 bases match TRBD1. This CDR3 is built from 14 residues. Germline V gene sequence: CDR1 MNHNS, CDR2 SASEGT. Trimming cost V 9 bases and J 2 bases; bases outside gene matches: 7. The chain's CDR3 is CASRRDRENTEAFF. CDR3 DNA sequence: TGTGCCAGTCGAAGGGACAGGGAAAACACTGAAGCTTTCTTT.

This chain joins TRBV5-6 and TRBJ1-2, with 8 positions matching TRBD1. This CDR3 contains 14 residues. Looked up from germline, CDR1 is SGHDT and CDR2 is YYEEEE. Unmatched junction bases numbered 7, after V lost 5 bases and J lost 4 bases. The CDR3 reads CASSLDRGLYGYTF. The CDR3 nucleotides are TGTGCCAGCAGTTTAGACAGGGGACTCTATGGCTACACCTTC.

The chain is built from TRBV19 and TRBJ2-1, with D perhaps matching TRBD2 (6 bases). The CDR3 covers 15 residues. The ends were cut back, 1 base at V and 8 bases at J, with 15 bases in the middle. CDR1 LNHDA and CDR2 SQIVND come from the germline V gene (reference sequence). The CDR3 bases are TGTGCCAGTAGTATAGGGACGGGGGTTGGGTATGAGCAGTTCTTC. It encodes CASSIGTGVGYEQFF.

This clone was seen a single time. The chain has TRBV6-5 and TRBJ2-1; perhaps TRBD1 as D (5 bases). The CDR3 has 13 residues. Germline values: CDR1 MNHEY, CDR2 SVGAGI. The germline V and J ends were trimmed by 6 bases and 9 bases, with 15 bases remaining between them. The chain's CDR3 is CASRYGIGAEQFF. CDR3 bases: TGTGCCAGCAGGTATGGGATTGGGGCTGAGCAGTTCTTC.

The chain is built from TRBV4-1 and TRBJ2-1; D gene uncertain. The CDR3 is 11 residues long. Germline CDR1 and CDR2: MGHRA and YSYEKL. The ends were cut back, 3 bases at V and 9 bases at J, with 6 bases in the middle. The CDR3 region has the DNA TGCGCCAGCAGCCACGAGGTTGAGCAGTTCTTC. This gives the protein CASSHEVEQFF.

The V call is TRBV6-9, the J call TRBJ2-7; D might be TRBD1 (5 bases). V lost 0 bases and J lost 4, with 16 bases in between. The CDR3 runs to 16 residues. Per the germline V gene, CDR1 is MNHGY and CDR2 is SVAAGI. CDR3: CASSYSRAGQSYEQYF. CDR3 coding DNA: TGTGCCAGCAGTTATTCACGAGCCGGACAATCTTACGAGCAGTACTTC.

V gene TRBV2 combines with J gene TRBJ2-7; the match to TRBD2 covers 8 bases. The CDR3 is 13 residues long. Per the germline V gene, CDR1 is SNHLY and CDR2 is FYNNEI. Trimming cost V 7 bases and J 4 bases; bases outside gene matches: 6. CDR3 bases: TGTGCCAGCACCAGCGGGGGAGCATACGAGCAGTACTTC. Translated, it gives CASTSGGAYEQYF.

The chain combines TRBV19 with TRBJ2-2; maybe TRBD2 (5 bases). This CDR3 spans 15 amino acids. Germline loops: CDR1 LNHDA, CDR2 SQIVND (reference sequence). The germline V and J ends were trimmed by 3 bases and 6 bases, with 14 bases remaining between them. CDR3 protein: CASSIPRALPGELFF. CDR3 DNA sequence: TGTGCCAGTAGTATCCCGCGGGCGCTGCCCGGGGAGCTGTTTTTT.

The chain recombines TRBV11-3 with TRBJ2-7; 10 bases match TRBD2. The CDR3 totals 13 residues. V gave up 6 bases and J gave up 9 bases; unmatched junction bases: 8. Germline V gives CDR1 SGHNT, CDR2 YENEEA. CDR3 DNA sequence: TGTGCCAGCAGTTATAGCGGGAGGAGGGGGCAGTACTTC. Encoded protein: CASSYSGRRGQYF.

This clone was found once. This chain links TRBV19 with TRBJ1-2, with 7 positions matching TRBD1. Germline assignment: CDR1 LNHDA and CDR2 SQIVND (reference sequence). With V trimmed by 3 bases and J by 7 bases, 5 bases remained unmatched. CDR3 length equals 13 residues. The CDR3 sequence: CASSMTGKGGYTF. The CDR3 nucleotides read TGTGCCAGTAGTATGACAGGGAAGGGTGGCTACACCTTC.

J is TRBJ2-3 and V is TRBV10-3, with D tentatively TRBD1 (6 bases). CDR1 is ENHRY and CDR2 is SYGVKD in the germline V gene. Trimming removed 5 bases from V and 2 bases from J, with 11 bases in between. The CDR3 loop spans 14 amino acids. CDR3 residues: CAISTGWITDTQYF. CDR3 coding DNA: TGTGCCATCAGTACAGGGTGGATCACAGATACGCAGTATTTT.

The CDR3: CASSSTTSGVYNEQFF. In nucleotides, the CDR3 is TGTGCCAGCAGCTCAACGACTAGCGGGGTATACAATGAGCAGTTCTTC. The chain has TRBV9 and TRBJ2-1, with TRBD2 matching over 11 bases. Unmatched junction bases numbered 7, after V lost 4 bases and J lost 4 bases. The CDR3 has 16 amino acids. Germline values: CDR1 SGDLS, CDR2 YYNGEE.

This clone turned up a few times. The V and J genes are TRBV7-6 and TRBJ1-2, with unresolved D. Trimming pared 4 bases from V and 8 bases from J, leaving 11 bases between. The germline V gene encodes CDR1 SGHVS and CDR2 FNYEAQ. The CDR3 contains 12 residues. The CDR3 nucleotides read TGTGCCAGCAGCTCGCCGGGTCTGGGCTACACCTTC. Amino acids: CASSSPGLGYTF. The whole variable domain, filled in from reference TRBV7-6 and TRBJ1-2, reads GAGVSQSPRYKVTKRGQDVALRCDPISGHVSLYWYRQALGQGPEFLTYFNYEAQQDKSGLPNDRFSAERPEGSISTLTIQRTEQRDSAMYRCASSSPGLGYTFGSGTRLTVV.

This clone has just one count. V is TRBV5-1 and J is TRBJ2-1; the D gene is possibly TRBD2 (7 bases). Per germline, CDR1 SGHRS and CDR2 YFSETQ. The V end was cut by 7 bases, the J end by 0 bases, with 14 bases between. This CDR3 spans 15 amino acids. The CDR3, as DNA: TGCGCCAGCGGAGGCGGGGGCCTCTCCTACAATGAGCAGTTCTTC. Translating it yields CASGGGGLSYNEQFF.

The V and J genes are TRBV12-5 and TRBJ1-6, with 9 bases matching TRBD1. The germline CDR1 and CDR2 sequences are LGHNT and FRNRAP. The V gene end was trimmed by 1 base and the J gene end by 10 bases; junction bases not matched to a gene: 5. The CDR3 runs to 15 residues. In DNA form, the CDR3 reads TGTGCTAGTGGTTTGGAAACAGGGGGCGGGTCACCCCTCCACTTT. This sequence encodes CASGLETGGGSPLHF.

This rearrangement joins TRBV7-8 to TRBJ1-3, with D maybe TRBD1 (6 bases). The length of the CDR3 is 16 residues. V shed 3 bases and J shed 1 base, with 13 bases lying between them. The V gene's germline CDR1 is SGHVS and CDR2 FQNEAQ. CDR3 in DNA: TGTGCCAGCAGCTTGGGGGGGGGCCCTTCTGGAAACACCATATATTTT. The encoded protein is CASSLGGGPSGNTIYF.